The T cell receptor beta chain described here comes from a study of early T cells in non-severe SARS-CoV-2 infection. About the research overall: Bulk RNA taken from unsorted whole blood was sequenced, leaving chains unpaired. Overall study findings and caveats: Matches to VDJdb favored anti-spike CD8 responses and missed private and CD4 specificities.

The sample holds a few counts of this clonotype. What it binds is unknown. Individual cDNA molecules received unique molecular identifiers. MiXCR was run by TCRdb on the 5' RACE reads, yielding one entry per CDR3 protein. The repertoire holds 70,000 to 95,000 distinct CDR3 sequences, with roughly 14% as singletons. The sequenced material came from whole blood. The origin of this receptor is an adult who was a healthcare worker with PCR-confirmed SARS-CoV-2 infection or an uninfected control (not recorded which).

DNA for the CDR3: TGTGCCAGCAGTGAGGGGGATACGCAGTATTTT. Encoded protein: CASSEGDTQYF. The V gene is TRBV6-4, the J gene TRBJ2-3; D is uncertain. Germline V lookup: CDR1 MRHNA, CDR2 SNTAGT. The CDR3 totals 11 residues. Trimming shortened V by 3 bases and J by 6 bases, and 4 bases separated the two germline ends.